This TCR beta chain is drawn from a study of blood T cell repertoires in COVID-19. Study-wide context: The samples span acute and convalescent COVID-19 from the United States, Italy and Spain. The cDNA or gDNA used as material had been derived from T cells, B-cell-depleted T cells, or PBMCs.

Original analysis: For nucleated cells, counts were estimated from reference gene primer amplification. The assay was immunoSEQ multiplex PCR, and TCRdb's table has in-frame clones only and misses some. The V and J calls and clone size were taken over from that table, and D and trimming were inferred from the DNA. The sample consists of around 130,000 clones, approximately 85% of them appearing once. The sample was peripheral blood. This sequence originates from a human donor in a cohort sampled during active COVID-19.

The CDR3 sequence: CASSESGTVNYGYTF. The DNA for the CDR3 is TGTGCCAGCAGTGAGTCCGGGACAGTAAACTATGGCTACACCTTC. The chain joins TRBV6-1 to TRBJ1-2, with 7 bases lining up with TRBD1. The J segment lost 2 bases and the V segment lost 3 bases, leaving 6 bases of the junction unmatched. The germline CDR1 and CDR2 sequences are MNHNS and SASEGT. CDR3 length equals 15 residues.